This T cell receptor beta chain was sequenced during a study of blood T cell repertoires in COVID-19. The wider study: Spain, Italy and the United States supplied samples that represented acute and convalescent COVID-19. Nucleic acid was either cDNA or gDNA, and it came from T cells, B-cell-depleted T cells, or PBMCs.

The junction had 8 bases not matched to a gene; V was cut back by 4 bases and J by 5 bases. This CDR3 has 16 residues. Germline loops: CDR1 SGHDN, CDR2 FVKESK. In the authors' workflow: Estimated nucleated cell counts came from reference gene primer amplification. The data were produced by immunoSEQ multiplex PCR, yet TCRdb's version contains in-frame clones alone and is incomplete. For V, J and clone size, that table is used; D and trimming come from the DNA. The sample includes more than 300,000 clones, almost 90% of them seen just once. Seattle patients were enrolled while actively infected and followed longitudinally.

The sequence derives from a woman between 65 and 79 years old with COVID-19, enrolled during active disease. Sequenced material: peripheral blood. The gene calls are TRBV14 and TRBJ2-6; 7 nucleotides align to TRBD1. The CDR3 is CASSPGTVERANVLTF. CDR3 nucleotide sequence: TGTGCCAGCAGCCCCGGGACAGTTGAGCGGGCCAACGTCCTGACTTTC.